The 23 T cell receptor beta chains given below trace back to one sample, sequenced in a study of blood T cell repertoires in COVID-19. Here immunoSEQ multiplex PCR was the method, and the copy in TCRdb shows in-frame clones only, minus some. The data contain about 150,000 clones, about 83% of them singletons. Specimen: peripheral blood. Receptor source: a man between 50 and 59 years old with acute or convalescent COVID-19.

V gene TRBV7-8 combines with J gene TRBJ2-5, with 10 bases fitting TRBD1. CDR1 is SGHVS and CDR2 is FQNEAQ in the germline V gene. After removal of 2 bases from V and 5 bases from J, the junction contained 5 bases not matched to a gene. The CDR3 totals 15 residues. The CDR3 bases are TGTGCCAGCAGCTTACCGACAGGGGGCCTGGAGACCCAGTACTTC. Protein: CASSLPTGGLETQYF.

This chain connects TRBV5-1 to TRBJ2-3, with D possibly TRBD2 on 5 matching bases. V was shortened by 9 bases and J by 7 bases, with 18 bases between the two germline ends. CDR1 is SGHRS and CDR2 is YFSETQ in the germline V gene. The CDR3 is 13 residues long. CDR3 in DNA: TGCGCCACCTACGCCGGGAATGGTAATACGCAGTATTTT. This translates into CATYAGNGNTQYF.

The gene calls are TRBV24-1 and TRBJ2-3; 8 nucleotides agree with TRBD2. Germline V gene lookup returns CDR1 KGHDR and CDR2 SFDVKD. V shed 5 bases and J 0 bases; nucleotides not matched to a gene: 3. The CDR3 totals 15 residues. The CDR3 here is CATSVTGGSTDTQYF. The CDR3 DNA is TGTGCCACCAGTGTAACGGGGGGGAGCACAGATACGCAGTATTTT.

V and J are TRBV5-1 and TRBJ2-2, with 7 bases fitting TRBD1. This CDR3 region has 15 residues. CDR1 SGHRS and CDR2 YFSETQ come from the germline V gene. With 1 base clipped from V and 2 bases from J, the junction kept 2 bases outside the gene matches. The CDR3 DNA follows: TGCGCCAGCAGCTTGATAGGGGGCAACACCGGGGAGCTGTTTTTT. Residues: CASSLIGGNTGELFF.

This clone was observed once. The V call is TRBV6-5, the J call TRBJ2-3; TRBD1 might be the D (5 bases). Germline loops: CDR1 MNHEY, CDR2 SVGAGI. The CDR3 totals 15 residues. Trimming stripped 6 bases from V and 3 bases from J, with 16 bases between. As DNA, the CDR3 is TGTGCCAGCAGGCCAGACAGCATATCGACAGATACGCAGTATTTT. As protein: CASRPDSISTDTQYF.

The chain employs TRBV19 and TRBJ1-2; 10 nucleotides match TRBD1. From germline, CDR1 is LNHDA and CDR2 SQIVND (reference sequence). This CDR3 comprises 15 residues. J was trimmed by 4 bases and V by 7 bases; bases with no gene match: 9. DNA of the CDR3: TGTGCCAGTATAGACGGACAGGGGGGGAGCTATGGCTACACCTTC. Amino acid sequence: CASIDGQGGSYGYTF.

The chain links TRBV2 to TRBJ1-2; TRBD1 aligns across 8 bases. Trimming at V came to 5 bases and at J to 6 bases, leaving 5 bases not matched to a gene. This CDR3 has 13 amino acids. Germline V gene sequence: CDR1 SNHLY, CDR2 FYNNEI. As DNA, the CDR3 is TGTGCCAGCAGTTTCACAGGGGGGGATGGCTACACCTTC. It translates to CASSFTGGDGYTF.

The chain recombines TRBV5-1 with TRBJ2-5, with TRBD2 as a possible D gene (7 bases). Looked up from germline, CDR1 is SGHRS and CDR2 is YFSETQ. The length of the CDR3 is 14 residues. The germline V and J ends were trimmed by 4 bases and 2 bases, with 12 bases remaining between them. This chain's CDR3 is CASSIGGRQETQYF. The CDR3 coding sequence is TGCGCCAGCAGCATCGGGGGGCGTCAAGAGACCCAGTACTTC.

The chain couples TRBV7-5 to TRBJ2-7; the table gives TRBD2 as D, unverified against the DNA. TRBV7-5 is a listed pseudogene. This CDR3 is 13 amino acids long. The CDR3 region has the DNA TGTGCCAGACTGCGGGACGCTTCCTACGAGCAGTACGTC. Translation gives CARLRDASYEQYV.

The chain links TRBV20-1 to TRBJ1-2; 7 bases are a match to TRBD1. V lost 3 bases and J lost 8; bases outside the gene matches: 9. CDR3 length equals 13 residues. Germline V lookup: CDR1 DFQATT, CDR2 SNEGSKA (reference sequence). In DNA, the CDR3 is TGCAGTGCTAGTGCGGAACAGGGGTACGGCTACACCTTC. Its translation: CSASAEQGYGYTF.

The chain is built from TRBV24-1 and TRBJ2-3; D possibly corresponds to TRBD1 (6 bases). V was shortened by 4 bases and J by 5 bases, with 9 bases between the two germline ends. The CDR3 runs 13 residues. Germline V gives CDR1 KGHDR, CDR2 SFDVKD. The CDR3 bases are TGTGCCACCAGTGACACAGGGTTAGATACGCAGTATTTT. Residues: CATSDTGLDTQYF.

Notes on this clone: A read error may account for a junction end that differs from germline. CDR3 region: CASSLGTVYGF. CDR3 nucleotide sequence: TGTGCCAGCAGTTTGGGGACAGTGTACGGTTTT. The chain couples TRBV28 to TRBJ1-5; TRBD1 aligns across 7 bases. Germline-derived CDR1 and CDR2 are MDHEN and SYDVKM. The CDR3 is 11 residues long.

The chain has TRBV10-3 and TRBJ2-7, with 7 nucleotides matching TRBD1. The CDR3 covers 13 residues. Germline CDR1 is ENHRY and CDR2 is SYGVKD. The J segment lost 7 bases and the V segment lost 3 bases, leaving 6 bases of the junction unmatched. For the CDR3, the DNA is TGTGCCATCAGTGAAAGGGGGCTGGAAGAGCAGTACTTC. Its translation: CAISERGLEEQYF.

The V gene is TRBV24-1, the J gene TRBJ2-5, with 11 bases fitting TRBD2. Germline V gene lookup returns CDR1 KGHDR and CDR2 SFDVKD. The CDR3 sequence is 18 residues long. V lost 3 bases, J lost 2 bases, and 10 bases stayed unmatched. CDR3 region: CATSDLPSGGTLQETQYF. In DNA, the CDR3 is TGTGCCACCAGTGATCTCCCTAGCGGGGGGACGCTACAAGAGACCCAGTACTTC.

This sequence joins TRBV5-1 and TRBJ2-7; 8 positions match TRBD2. The CDR3 loop spans 14 amino acids. Germline values: CDR1 SGHRS, CDR2 YFSETQ. V shed 1 base and J 2 bases; nucleotides not matched to a gene: 2. In nucleotides, the CDR3 is TGCGCCAGCAGCTTGACTAGCGGAACCTACGAGCAGTACTTC. Its protein is CASSLTSGTYEQYF. Supplemented by reference TRBV5-1 and TRBJ2-7, the full variable domain reads KAGVTQTPRYLIKTRGQQVTLSCSPISGHRSVSWYQQTPGQGLQFLFEYFSETQRNKGNFPGRFSGRQFSNSRSEMNVSTLELGDSALYLCASSLTSGTYEQYFGPGTRLTVT.

The chain recombines TRBV29-1 with TRBJ2-5, with 12 bases identical to TRBD1. The CDR3 contains 14 residues. Looked up from germline, CDR1 is SQVTM and CDR2 is ANQGSEA. Trimming removed 4 bases from V and 6 bases from J; junction bases left unmatched: 6. As DNA, the CDR3 is TGCAGCGTTGGCCGGGACAGGGGGCTAAAGACCCAGTACTTC. Translated: CSVGRDRGLKTQYF.

This clone was detected only a few times. The chain carries TRBV19 and TRBJ1-6; the match to TRBD1 covers 7 bases. V shed 3 bases, J shed 9 bases, and the junction held 8 bases outside the gene matches. The germline CDR1 and CDR2 sequences are LNHDA and SQIVND (reference sequence). The CDR3 consists of 15 residues. In nucleotides, the CDR3 is TGTGCCAGTAGTATGGAGGGGGCAGGGAGTTCACCCCTCCACTTT. Protein: CASSMEGAGSSPLHF.

This sequence joins TRBV5-6 and TRBJ1-6; D remains unclear. The CDR3 has 14 amino acids. Deletions cut 2 bases from V and 7 bases from J, with 10 bases between. Per the germline V gene, CDR1 is SGHDT and CDR2 is YYEEEE. DNA of the CDR3: TGTGCCAGCAGCTTTCGGGGTGAAAATTCACCCCTCCACTTT. It specifies CASSFRGENSPLHF.

V gene TRBV6-5 combines with J gene TRBJ2-5; D is undetermined. Germline V gives CDR1 MNHEY, CDR2 SVGAGI. The germline V and J ends were trimmed by 7 bases and 2 bases, with 14 bases remaining between them. CDR3 length: 14 amino acids. CDR3 in DNA: TGTGCCAGCAAAGTCCAGATTTCACAAGAGACCCAGTACTTC. It specifies CASKVQISQETQYF.

In this sample, this clone turned up once. The rearrangement uses TRBV11-2 and TRBJ1-1; D not resolved. In germline, CDR1 is SGHAT, CDR2 FQNNGV. V shed 6 bases and J shed 6 bases, with 8 bases lying between them. The CDR3 extends over 11 amino acids. In DNA form, the CDR3 reads TGTGCCAGCAGACTTAACGCTGAAGCTTTCTTT. Its translation is CASRLNAEAFF.

This clone has only a few counts. This rearrangement joins TRBV3-1 (or the pseudogene TRBV3-2) to TRBJ2-5; the D is unclear. V lost 1 base to trimming and J lost 5 bases, with 5 bases between them. Germline CDR1 and CDR2: LGHDT and YNNKEL (reference sequence). CDR3 length: 12 amino acids. In nucleotides, the CDR3 is TGTGCCAGCAGCCAAGTCAGGGAGACCCAGTACTTC. This encodes CASSQVRETQYF.

The rearrangement uses TRBV6-4 and TRBJ2-3; 12 nucleotides line up with TRBD1. V trimming: 5 bases; J trimming: 6 bases; junction bases outside the gene matches: 15. This CDR3 is built from 18 residues. CDR1 is MRHNA and CDR2 is SNTAGT in the germline V gene. The CDR3: CASSSSPPGTGGSDTQYF. CDR3 coding DNA: TGTGCCAGCAGTTCCTCCCCGCCCGGGACAGGGGGCAGCGATACGCAGTATTTT.

The chain couples TRBV20-1 to TRBJ2-1, with D possibly matching TRBD2 (5 bases). From germline, CDR1 is DFQATT and CDR2 SNEGSKA (reference sequence). This CDR3 comprises 13 residues. The V and J ends lost 3 bases and 6 bases respectively, with 12 bases between them. The DNA for the CDR3 is TGCAGTGCTAGTCGAAATCGGGGCAATGAGCAGTTCTTC. It specifies CSASRNRGNEQFF.